This TCR beta chain was recorded in a study of blood T cell repertoires in COVID-19. For the study at large: COVID-19 samples collected from the United States, Italy and Spain covered acute and convalescent phases. PBMCs, B-cell-depleted T cells, or T cells were the source of the cDNA or gDNA that made up the material.

Some clones are missing from TCRdb's copy, which holds only in-frame ones; the method was immunoSEQ multiplex PCR. Found here are more than 150,000 clones, roughly 80% of them singletons; the top ten hold approximately 15%. Per the germline V gene, CDR1 is GTSNPN and CDR2 is SVGIG (reference sequence). Trimming cost V 7 bases and J 3 bases; bases outside gene matches: 8. The CDR3 is 14 amino acids. Sequenced: peripheral blood. V is TRBV30 and J is TRBJ1-4, with 7 nucleotides matching TRBD1. This TCR was recovered from a man aged 50-59 years who had recovered from COVID-19. The CDR3 loop reads CASTKGAANEKLFF. The CDR3 coding sequence is TGTGCCTCAACTAAGGGGGCAGCTAATGAAAAACTGTTTTTT.